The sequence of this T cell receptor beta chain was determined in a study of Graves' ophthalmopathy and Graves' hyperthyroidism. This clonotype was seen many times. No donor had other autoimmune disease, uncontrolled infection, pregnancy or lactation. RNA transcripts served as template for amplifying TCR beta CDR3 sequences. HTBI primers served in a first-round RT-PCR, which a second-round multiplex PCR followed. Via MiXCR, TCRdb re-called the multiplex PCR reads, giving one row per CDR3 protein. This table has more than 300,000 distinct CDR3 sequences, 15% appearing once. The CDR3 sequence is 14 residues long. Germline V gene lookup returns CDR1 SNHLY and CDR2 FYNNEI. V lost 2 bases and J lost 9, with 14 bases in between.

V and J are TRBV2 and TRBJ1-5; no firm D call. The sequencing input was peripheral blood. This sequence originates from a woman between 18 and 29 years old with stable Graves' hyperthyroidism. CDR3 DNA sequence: TGTGCCAGCAGTGAAAAGTGGGGTTCATCGCCCCAGCATTTT. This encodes CASSEKWGSSPQHF.